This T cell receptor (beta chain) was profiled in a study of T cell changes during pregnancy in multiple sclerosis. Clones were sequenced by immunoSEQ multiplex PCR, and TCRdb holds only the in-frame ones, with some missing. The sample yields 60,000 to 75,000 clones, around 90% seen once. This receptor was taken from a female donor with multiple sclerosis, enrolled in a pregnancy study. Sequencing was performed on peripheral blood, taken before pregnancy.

The CDR3 loop is CASSTGTGGISPLHF. Here the CDR3 DNA reads TGTGCCAGTAGTACCGGGACAGGGGGAATATCACCCCTCCACTTT. V and J are TRBV19 and TRBJ1-6; 11 bases match TRBD1. Germline V gene data show CDR1 as LNHDA and CDR2 as SQIVND (reference sequence). The CDR3 sequence is 15 residues long. V shed 4 bases, J shed 10 bases, and the junction held 6 bases outside the gene matches.